These 6 T cell receptor beta chains were sequenced from one sample in a study of breast tumors, draining lymph nodes, adjacent tissues. TCRdb itself ran the multiplex PCR reads through MiXCR, one entry per CDR3 protein. The profile shows approximately 60,000 distinct CDR3 sequences, 57% of them singletons. Sequenced: breast tumor tissue. These receptors were collected from a female donor with breast cancer. Some clones in this sample may be carry-over from other donors' samples.

This clonotype came up many times. The genes are TRBV18 and TRBJ2-3, with 8 bases that match TRBD2. V was clipped by 3 bases and J by 2 bases; unmatched bases: 1. CDR1 is KGHSH and CDR2 is LQKENI in the germline V gene. This CDR3 contains 14 residues. The DNA for the CDR3 is TGTGCCAGCTCACCCGGGAGGGCCACAGATACGCAGTATTTT. The encoded protein is CASSPGRATDTQYF.

The V and J genes are TRBV19 and TRBJ1-4; 7 bases agree with TRBD1. Germline V gene lookup returns CDR1 LNHDA and CDR2 SQIVND (reference sequence). The V segment lost 4 bases and the J segment 6 bases; nucleotides outside the gene matches: 8. The CDR3 covers 15 residues. CDR3 nucleotides: TGTGCCAGTAGTACCCGACAGGGTGATGATGAAAAACTGTTTTTT. Encoded protein: CASSTRQGDDEKLFF.

This chain joins TRBV19 and TRBJ2-1; 14 nucleotides align to TRBD2. Germline trimming cut 5 bases from V and 1 base from J; bases unmatched to any gene: 10. Germline CDR1 is LNHDA and CDR2 is SQIVND (reference sequence). The CDR3 sequence is 19 residues long. DNA of the CDR3: TGTGCCAGTAGTTCCTTGACTAGCGGGAGGGCCGGGTCCTACAATGAGCAGTTCTTC. This translates into CASSSLTSGRAGSYNEQFF.

Remarks on this clonotype: The conserved phenylalanine or tryptophan normally closing the CDR3 is absent here, so this likely arose from a read error. The DNA is left out, because the CDR3 cannot be placed on it with certainty; the CDR3 is given as TCRdb lists it. This chain joins TRBV6-5 and TRBJ1-3; the D call in the table, TRBD1, was not verified against the DNA. Ends included, the CDR3 has 8 residues. In germline, CDR1 is MNHEY, CDR2 SVGAGI. The CDR3 reads CASSPQGS.

As for this clonotype: A much larger clone differs by one base, so this may be a read error. The rearrangement joins TRBV5-4 to TRBJ2-1, with no clear D. The germline V gene has CDR1 SGHNT and CDR2 YYREEE (reference sequence). The germline V and J ends were trimmed by 0 bases and 12 bases, with 7 bases remaining between them. The CDR3 runs to 11 residues. Written as DNA, the CDR3 is TGTGCCAGCAGCTTGGGGGATGCGCAGTTCTTC. It translates to CASSLGDAQFF.

V and J are TRBV30 and TRBJ2-5, with 7 bases matching TRBD1. J was trimmed by 0 bases and V by 0 bases; bases with no gene match: 1. There are 14 residues in the CDR3. Germline V gene sequence: CDR1 GTSNPN, CDR2 SVGIG (reference sequence). In nucleotides, the CDR3 is TGTGCCTGGAGTGTACAGGGGAACCAAGAGACCCAGTACTTC. Protein product: CAWSVQGNQETQYF.